A single sample is the source of the 20 T cell receptor beta chains below, sequenced in a study of long-term antiretroviral therapy in people with HIV. The immunoSEQ assay was v3.0, run at survey level. The data were produced by immunoSEQ multiplex PCR, yet TCRdb's version contains in-frame clones alone and is incomplete. The table includes 20,000 to 25,000 clones, about four fifths detected once. The starting material was unsorted PBMCs, obtained 0.7 years before starting antiretroviral therapy. The receptors were gathered from a young man with HIV.

This clone has a handful of counts. The V gene is TRBV6-6, the J gene TRBJ1-1; 7 bases align to TRBD1. In germline, CDR1 is MNHNY, CDR2 SVGAGI (reference sequence). The ends lost 0 bases at V and 1 base at J; junction bases unmatched: 2. There are 15 residues in the CDR3. CDR3 protein: CASSYSGQTNTEAFF. The CDR3 bases are TGTGCCAGCAGTTACTCGGGACAGACGAACACTGAAGCTTTCTTT.

This chain uses TRBV7-8 with TRBJ2-3, with TRBD2 matching 8 bases. The CDR3 is 15 amino acids. Germline V gene data show CDR1 as SGHVS and CDR2 as FQNEAQ. Germline trimming cut 1 base from V and 1 base from J; bases unmatched to any gene: 1. The CDR3 DNA sequence: TGTGCCAGCAGCTTAGGAGCGGGGGGCACAGATACGCAGTATTTT. Residues: CASSLGAGGTDTQYF.

V usage is TRBV5-1 and J usage is TRBJ1-2, with 7 bases lining up with TRBD1. The germline V gene encodes CDR1 SGHRS and CDR2 YFSETQ. The CDR3 is made up of 13 amino acids. After removal of 0 bases from V and 7 bases from J, the junction contained 3 bases not matched to a gene. This CDR3 is CASSLDRGGGYTF. CDR3 DNA sequence: TGCGCCAGCAGCTTGGACAGGGGTGGTGGCTACACCTTC.

The gene calls are TRBV28 and TRBJ1-1; D unresolved. The CDR3 runs 15 residues. The germline CDR1 and CDR2 sequences are MDHEN and SYDVKM. V was clipped by 1 base and J by 4 bases, with 13 bases between them. The CDR3 reads CASSLLFQGGTEAFF. In nucleotides, the CDR3 is TGTGCCAGCAGTTTATTGTTCCAAGGCGGCACTGAAGCTTTCTTT.

V is TRBV6-1 and J is TRBJ1-3; weak D call: TRBD1 (6 bases). Germline V gives CDR1 MNHNS, CDR2 SASEGT. The CDR3 contains 14 residues. V lost 2 bases and J lost 4, with 9 bases in between. DNA of the CDR3: TGTGCCAGCAGTGAACAGGGGACAGGAAACACCATATATTTT. It specifies CASSEQGTGNTIYF.

The rearrangement uses TRBV19 and TRBJ1-4; 8 bases align to TRBD1. V shed 6 bases and J 10 bases; nucleotides not matched to a gene: 13. The CDR3 totals 15 residues. The germline gives CDR1 LNHDA, CDR2 SQIVND (reference sequence). This chain's CDR3 is CASRNDLQGAGKLFF. CDR3 sequence (DNA): TGTGCCAGTAGAAACGACCTTCAGGGGGCGGGAAAACTGTTTTTT.

The chain couples TRBV7-9 to TRBJ1-1; TRBD1 is a possible D gene (6 bases). The CDR3 consists of 19 residues. Germline V lookup: CDR1 SEHNR, CDR2 FQNEAQ (reference sequence). Trimming left V 3 bases short and J 0 bases short, with 23 bases between. The CDR3 is CASSFSDAGTLGLNTEAFF. CDR3 DNA sequence: TGTGCCAGCAGCTTTAGCGACGCCGGGACACTAGGTTTGAACACTGAAGCTTTCTTT.

This clone was picked up one time. The gene calls are TRBV7-9 and TRBJ2-7, with D maybe TRBD1 (6 bases). Per the germline V gene, CDR1 is SEHNR and CDR2 is FQNEAQ (reference sequence). The CDR3 has 13 amino acids. V lost 5 bases to trimming and J lost 4 bases, with 12 bases between them. CDR3 DNA: TGTGCCAGCAGCAAACGAGACAGGTACGAGCAGTACTTC. Encoded protein: CASSKRDRYEQYF.

This clone came up a few times. V gene TRBV5-1 combines with J gene TRBJ2-3, with D perhaps matching TRBD1 (5 bases). Trimming removed 2 bases from V and 2 bases from J, with 18 bases in between. There are 17 residues in the CDR3. Looked up from germline, CDR1 is SGHRS and CDR2 is YFSETQ. The CDR3 DNA reads TGCGCCAGCAGCTTTACAGTATTCAGGGATCCCACAGATACGCAGTATTTT. It is translated as CASSFTVFRDPTDTQYF.

By its share, this clone is large (0.1 to 1%). Other DNA sequences in the sample encode the same CDR3. The J gene is TRBJ2-2, the V gene TRBV28; perhaps TRBD2 as D (6 bases). Germline CDR1 MDHEN, CDR2 SYDVKM. The CDR3 sequence is 13 residues long. V dropped 6 bases and J dropped 4 bases, with 9 bases sitting between them. The CDR3 DNA reads TGTGCCAGCAGCCCGCGGGGCACCGGGGAGCTGTTTTTT. Amino acid sequence: CASSPRGTGELFF.

The chain uses TRBV5-1 and TRBJ1-3; D gene unclear. The CDR3 runs 17 residues. Germline loops: CDR1 SGHRS, CDR2 YFSETQ. V lost 0 bases and J lost 0, with 13 bases in between. Here the CDR3 DNA reads TGCGCCAGCAGCTTGGCGGGCAGTCAAATCTCTGGAAACACCATATATTTT. This encodes CASSLAGSQISGNTIYF.

The rearrangement links TRBV7-2 to TRBJ2-1; TRBD1 matches at 12 bases. The CDR3 runs 15 residues. J gave up 10 bases and V 6 bases, and 10 bases lay outside the gene matches. CDR1 is SGHTA and CDR2 is FQGNSA in the germline V gene. The CDR3 reads CASSYRDRGLREQFF. The CDR3 nucleotides read TGTGCCAGCAGTTACCGGGACAGGGGGCTTCGGGAGCAGTTCTTC.

This chain links TRBV18 with TRBJ2-7; 8 bases match TRBD2. The CDR3 is 15 residues long. Per the germline V gene, CDR1 is KGHSH and CDR2 is LQKENI. Trimming removed 2 bases from V and 6 bases from J; junction bases left unmatched: 9. CDR3 nucleotide sequence: TGTGCCAGCTCACCATTGAGCGGGAGAACCAGCGAGCAGTACTTC. The encoded protein is CASSPLSGRTSEQYF. Together with reference TRBV18 and TRBJ2-7, the CDR3 gives the full variable domain: NAGVMQNPRHLVRRRGQEARLRCSPMKGHSHVYWYRQLPEEGLKFMVYLQKENIIDESGMPKERFSAEFPKEGPSILRIQQVVRGDSAAYFCASSPLSGRTSEQYFGPGTRLTVT.

The J gene is TRBJ2-1, the V gene TRBV5-6; TRBD1 matches 7 bases. The CDR3 runs to 16 residues. Looked up from germline, CDR1 is SGHDT and CDR2 is YYEEEE. V shed 3 bases and J 4 bases; nucleotides not matched to a gene: 10. CDR3 in amino acids: CASSSMDRFYYNEQFF. CDR3 DNA sequence: TGTGCCAGCAGCTCGATGGACAGGTTCTATTACAATGAGCAGTTCTTC.

This chain links TRBV7-2 with TRBJ2-1; D remains ambiguous. The CDR3 contains 17 residues. The germline V gene has CDR1 SGHTA and CDR2 FQGNSA. V was clipped by 4 bases and J by 8 bases, with 24 bases between them. DNA for the CDR3: TGTGCCAGCAGCTCCCCACCCCCCTGGGGTAGCACCGATGAGCAGTTCTTC. Its translation: CASSSPPPWGSTDEQFF.

This clone showed up just once. This sequence joins TRBV14 and TRBJ2-7; D perhaps matches TRBD1 (7 bases). The CDR3 runs to 16 residues. The germline V gene encodes CDR1 SGHDN and CDR2 FVKESK. Trimming stripped 4 bases from V and 5 bases from J, with 21 bases between. The CDR3 protein is CASSPLSGGSKNEQYF. The DNA of the CDR3 is TGTGCCAGCAGCCCCCTGTCAGGGGGGAGCAAGAACGAGCAGTACTTC.

This clone was counted between two and nine times. CDR3 sequence: CASRGRDGNYGYTF. The DNA for the CDR3 is TGTGCCAGCAGGGGCAGAGACGGGAACTATGGCTACACCTTC. The V call is TRBV2, the J call TRBJ1-2; unclear D gene. CDR1 is SNHLY and CDR2 is FYNNEI in the germline V gene. The CDR3 is made up of 14 amino acids. Trimming pared 6 bases from V and 2 bases from J, leaving 13 bases between.

The chain joins TRBV28 to TRBJ2-5; D unresolved. This CDR3 is 14 amino acids long. V lost 5 bases and J 10 bases, leaving 20 bases between the germline ends. Germline CDR1 is MDHEN and CDR2 is SYDVKM. For the CDR3, the DNA is TGTGCCAGCAGTCCCCGCGAGGTTTCTGGAGACCAGTACTTC. This gives the protein CASSPREVSGDQYF.

This chain uses TRBV5-1 with TRBJ2-3; 9 bases match TRBD2. The length of the CDR3 is 15 residues. Per germline, CDR1 SGHRS and CDR2 YFSETQ. V gave up 0 bases and J gave up 3 bases; unmatched junction bases: 2. For the CDR3, the DNA is TGCGCCAGCAGCTTGGATAGCGGGGGTACAGATACGCAGTATTTT. This sequence encodes CASSLDSGGTDTQYF.

The J gene is TRBJ1-1, the V gene TRBV10-3; TRBD1 matches 11 bases. The CDR3 spans 15 residues. V gave up 8 bases and J gave up 7 bases; unmatched junction bases: 12. Germline V gene lookup returns CDR1 ENHRY and CDR2 SYGVKD. The CDR3 region is CAIVPTGQGAGEAFF. DNA of the CDR3: TGTGCCATCGTACCTACAGGACAGGGGGCCGGTGAAGCTTTCTTT.